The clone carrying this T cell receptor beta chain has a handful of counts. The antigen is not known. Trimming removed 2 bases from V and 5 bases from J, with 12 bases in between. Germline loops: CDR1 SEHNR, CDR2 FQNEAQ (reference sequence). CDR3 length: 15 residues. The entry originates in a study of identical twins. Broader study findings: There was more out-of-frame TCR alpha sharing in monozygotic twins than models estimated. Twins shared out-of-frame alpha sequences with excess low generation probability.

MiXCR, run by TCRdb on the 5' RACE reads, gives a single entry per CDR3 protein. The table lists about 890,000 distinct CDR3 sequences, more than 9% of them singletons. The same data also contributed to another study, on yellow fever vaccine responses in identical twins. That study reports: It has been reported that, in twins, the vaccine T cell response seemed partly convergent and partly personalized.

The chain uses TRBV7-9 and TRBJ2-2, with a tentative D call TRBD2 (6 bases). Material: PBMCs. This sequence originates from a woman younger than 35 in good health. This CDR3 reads CASSLIRERTGELFF. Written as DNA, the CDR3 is TGTGCCAGCAGCTTAATACGGGAGAGGACCGGGGAGCTGTTTTTT.